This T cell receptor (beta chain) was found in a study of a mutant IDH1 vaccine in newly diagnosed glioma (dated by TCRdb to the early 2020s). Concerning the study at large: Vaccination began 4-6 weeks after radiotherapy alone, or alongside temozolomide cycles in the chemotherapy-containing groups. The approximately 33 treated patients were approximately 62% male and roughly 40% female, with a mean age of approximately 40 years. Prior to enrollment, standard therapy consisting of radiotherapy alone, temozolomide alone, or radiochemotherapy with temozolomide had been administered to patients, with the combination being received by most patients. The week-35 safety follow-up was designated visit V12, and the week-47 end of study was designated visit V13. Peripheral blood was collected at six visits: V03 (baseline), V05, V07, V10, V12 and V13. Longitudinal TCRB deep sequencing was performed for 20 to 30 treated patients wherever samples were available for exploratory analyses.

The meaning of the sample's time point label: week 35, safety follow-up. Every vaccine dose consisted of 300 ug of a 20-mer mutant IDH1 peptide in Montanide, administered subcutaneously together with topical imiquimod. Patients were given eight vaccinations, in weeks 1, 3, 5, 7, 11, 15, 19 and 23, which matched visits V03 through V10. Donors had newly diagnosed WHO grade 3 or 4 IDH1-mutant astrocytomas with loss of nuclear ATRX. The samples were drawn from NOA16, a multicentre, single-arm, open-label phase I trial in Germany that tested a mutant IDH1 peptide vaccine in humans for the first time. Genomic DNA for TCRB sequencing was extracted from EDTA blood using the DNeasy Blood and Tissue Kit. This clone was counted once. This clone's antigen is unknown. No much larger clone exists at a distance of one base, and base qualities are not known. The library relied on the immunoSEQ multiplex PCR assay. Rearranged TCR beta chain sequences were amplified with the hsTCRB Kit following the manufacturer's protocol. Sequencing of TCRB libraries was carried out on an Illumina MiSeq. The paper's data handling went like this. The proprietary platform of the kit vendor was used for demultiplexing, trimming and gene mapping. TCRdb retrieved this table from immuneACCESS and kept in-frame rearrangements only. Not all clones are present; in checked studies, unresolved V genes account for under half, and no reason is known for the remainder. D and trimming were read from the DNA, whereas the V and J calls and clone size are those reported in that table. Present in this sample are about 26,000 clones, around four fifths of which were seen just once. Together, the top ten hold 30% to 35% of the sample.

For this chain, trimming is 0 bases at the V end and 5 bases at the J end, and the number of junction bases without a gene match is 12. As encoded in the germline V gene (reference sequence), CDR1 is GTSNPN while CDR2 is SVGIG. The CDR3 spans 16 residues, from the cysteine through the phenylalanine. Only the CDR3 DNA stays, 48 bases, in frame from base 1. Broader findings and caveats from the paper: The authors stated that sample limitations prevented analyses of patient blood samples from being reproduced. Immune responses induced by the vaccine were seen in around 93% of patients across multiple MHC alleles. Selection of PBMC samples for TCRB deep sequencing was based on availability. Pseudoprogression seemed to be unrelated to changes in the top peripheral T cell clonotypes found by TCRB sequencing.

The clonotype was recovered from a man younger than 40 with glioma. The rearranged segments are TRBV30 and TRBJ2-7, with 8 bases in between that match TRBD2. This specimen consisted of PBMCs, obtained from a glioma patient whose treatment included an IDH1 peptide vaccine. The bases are TGTGCCTGGAGTGTACGGGTCGGGAGGGCCTTCAACGAGCAGTACTTC. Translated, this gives CAWSVRVGRAFNEQYF.